A selection of T cell receptor beta chains follows, all from one sample in a study of early T cells in non-severe SARS-CoV-2 infection. Using its own MiXCR run on the 5' RACE reads, TCRdb lists one record per CDR3 protein. The sample has under 80,000 distinct CDR3 sequences, 11% seen once. Sequencing was performed on whole blood. Receptor source: an adult who was a healthcare worker with PCR-confirmed SARS-CoV-2 infection or an uninfected control (not recorded which). The CDR3 runs from the conserved cysteine through the conserved F or W. The D gene is left open where the match is weak. Clone size is shown for a subset of rows, as once, few, many or a class of expanded clone.

NA	TRBJ2-1	TRBV12-3/TRBV12-4	many	CASSLPDNEQFF	TGTGCCAGCAGTTTACCTGACAATGAGCAGTTCTTC
NA	TRBJ2-5	TRBV13	NA	CASSLWGQETQYF	TGTGCCAGCAGCTTATGGGGGCAAGAGACCCAGTACTTC
NA	TRBJ1-2	TRBV20-1	many	CSARDWNTSYGYTF	TGCAGTGCTAGAGATTGGAACACCAGCTATGGCTACACCTTC
NA	TRBJ1-6	TRBV7-9	many	CASSPPGQINSPLHF	TGTGCCAGCAGCCCACCGGGACAAATTAATTCACCCCTCCACTTT
NA	TRBJ2-3	TRBV28	few	CASRTEGRADTQYF	TGTGCCAGCAGGACGGAGGGCCGGGCAGATACGCAGTATTTT
TRBD2	TRBJ2-3	TRBV10-3	few	CAIRGLAGTDTQYF	TGTGCCATCAGGGGACTAGCGGGCACAGATACGCAGTATTTT
NA	TRBJ2-1	TRBV20-1	few	CSARGVTGGLVYNEQFF	TGCAGTGCTAGAGGAGTAACGGGGGGCTTGGTTTACAATGAGCAGTTCTTC
TRBD1	TRBJ1-6	TRBV5-1	few	CASSRGQGGDSPLHF	TGCGCCAGCAGCAGGGGACAGGGGGGAGATTCACCCCTCCACTTT
NA	TRBJ1-2	TRBV4-2	many	CASSQASGTGYGYTF	TGTGCCAGCAGCCAAGCCTCCGGGACGGGCTATGGCTACACCTTC
NA	TRBJ2-3	TRBV7-9	NA	CANSSPGTDTQYF	TGTGCCAACAGCTCCCCAGGCACAGATACGCAGTATTTT
TRBD1	TRBJ1-1	TRBV3-1	many	CASSQPRIQGGTEAFF	TGTGCCAGCAGCCAACCTCGAATACAGGGGGGCACTGAAGCTTTCTTT
TRBD1	TRBJ2-5	TRBV12-3/TRBV12-4	many	CASSFLTGGAETQYF	TGTGCCAGCAGTTTTCTAACAGGGGGCGCAGAGACCCAGTACTTC
NA	TRBJ2-1	TRBV5-5	many	CASSYWAVSYNEQFF	TGTGCCAGCAGCTACTGGGCAGTAAGTTACAATGAGCAGTTCTTC
TRBD1	TRBJ1-1	TRBV20-1	medium-sized	CSARGDRDTEAFF	TGCAGTGCTAGAGGAGACAGGGACACTGAAGCTTTCTTT
NA	TRBJ2-7	TRBV2	NA	CASRVTGRVYEQYF	TGTGCCAGCAGGGTGACAGGGAGGGTCTACGAGCAGTACTTC
TRBD2	TRBJ2-5	TRBV6-6	many	CASSRRAGGRETQYF	TGTGCCAGCAGCCGCAGGGCGGGAGGACGAGAGACCCAGTACTTC
NA	TRBJ1-1	TRBV5-1	many	CASSLGQTYTEAFF	TGCGCCAGCAGCCTTGGACAGACATACACTGAAGCTTTCTTT
NA	TRBJ1-2	TRBV7-9	many	CASSLSGDYGYTF	TGTGCCAGCAGCTTATCAGGGGACTATGGCTACACCTTC
NA	TRBJ2-7	TRBV7-9	few	CASISREGPSYEQYF	TGTGCCAGCATCTCTCGGGAAGGGCCCTCCTACGAGCAGTACTTC
NA	TRBJ2-1	TRBV7-2	few	CASSLEDGRSSYNEQFF	TGTGCCAGCAGCTTAGAAGACGGAAGAAGCTCCTACAATGAGCAGTTCTTC
TRBD1	TRBJ2-1	TRBV18	many	CASSPGRGREQFF	TGTGCCAGCTCACCCGGCAGGGGGCGTGAGCAGTTCTTC
TRBD1	TRBJ1-4	TRBV20-1	many	CSARNRGLNEKLFF	TGCAGTGCGCGAAACAGGGGACTTAATGAAAAACTGTTTTTT
TRBD1	TRBJ1-1	TRBV4-1	few	CASSHPQGARTEAFF	TGCGCCAGCAGCCACCCTCAGGGGGCGCGAACTGAAGCTTTCTTT
TRBD2	TRBJ2-1	TRBV7-8	NA	CASNPGLAGNEQFF	TGTGCCAGCAACCCGGGACTAGCGGGTAATGAGCAGTTCTTC
TRBD1	TRBJ1-2	TRBV7-9	many	CASSPRDRGRGGYTF	TGTGCCAGCAGCCCGAGGGACAGGGGGCGAGGAGGCTACACCTTC
NA	TRBJ2-5	TRBV12-3/TRBV12-4	few	CASSSGDQETQYF	TGTGCCAGCAGTTCCGGGGACCAAGAGACCCAGTACTTC
TRBD1	TRBJ2-2	TRBV12-3/TRBV12-4	many	CASSPTGGGELFF	TGTGCCAGCAGCCCAACAGGGGGCGGGGAGCTGTTTTTT
NA	TRBJ1-2	TRBV29-1	NA	CSVDQDGYTF	TGCAGCGTTGATCAGGATGGCTACACCTTC
NA	TRBJ1-5	TRBV2	many	CASSVYVQPQHF	TGTGCCAGCAGTGTCTATGTTCAGCCCCAGCATTTT
NA	TRBJ1-6	TRBV6-5	medium-sized	CASTRADRNNSPLHF	TGTGCCAGCACTCGAGCAGATCGGAATAATTCACCCCTCCACTTT
NA	TRBJ2-2	TRBV2	many	CASSEALRDIGYLDTGELFF	TGTGCCAGCAGTGAAGCGCTCCGGGACATAGGTTACCTGGACACCGGGGAGCTGTTTTTT
TRBD1	TRBJ1-1	TRBV9	many	CASSVLPTGAAFF	TGTGCCAGCAGCGTTCTTCCGACAGGGGCAGCTTTCTTT
NA	TRBJ1-6	TRBV18	many	CASSSQERSYNSPLHF	TGTGCCAGCTCGTCCCAGGAACGCTCCTATAATTCACCCCTCCACTTT
TRBD2	TRBJ2-5	TRBV9	NA	CASSSGLAPETQYF	TGTGCCAGCAGCTCTGGACTAGCGCCAGAGACCCAGTACTTC
NA	TRBJ2-3	TRBV7-9	NA	CASSTGPVEGSTQYF	TGTGCCAGCAGCACTGGGCCGGTAGAGGGTAGTACGCAGTATTTT
NA	TRBJ1-6	TRBV13	NA	CASRVAGRSSPLHF	TGTGCCAGCAGAGTAGCCGGTCGCAGTTCACCCCTCCACTTT
TRBD1	TRBJ2-1	TRBV5-1	many	CASSLLQGGSNEQFF	TGCGCCAGCAGCTTGCTACAGGGGGGTTCCAATGAGCAGTTCTTC
NA	TRBJ2-1	TRBV7-8	many	CASSLGRTGQYNEQFF	TGTGCCAGCAGCCTAGGACGAACGGGCCAATACAATGAGCAGTTCTTC
TRBD1	TRBJ1-1	TRBV4-2	many	CASSQPGQAAGAFF	TGTGCCAGCAGCCAACCGGGACAGGCCGCGGGAGCTTTCTTT
NA	TRBJ1-2	TRBV21-1	few	CASSKTGGNYGYTF	TGTGCCAGCAGCAAGACAGGGGGGAACTATGGCTACACCTTC
NA	TRBJ2-1	TRBV11-2	many	CASSSGRYNEQFF	TGTGCCAGCAGCTCAGGGCGGTACAATGAGCAGTTCTTC
TRBD2	TRBJ2-7	TRBV5-1	many	CASSRLAGNTYEQYF	TGCGCCAGCAGCCGTCTAGCGGGGAATACCTACGAGCAGTACTTC
NA	TRBJ2-3	TRBV29-1	NA	CSVDLPGPDTQYF	TGCAGCGTTGATCTTCCGGGTCCAGATACGCAGTATTTT
NA	TRBJ1-1	TRBV6-5	many	CASSYQSGLAFF	TGTGCCAGCAGTTACCAGAGCGGGTTGGCTTTCTTT
NA	TRBJ1-2	TRBV3-1	many	CASSQVPITGHGYTF	TGTGCCAGCAGCCAAGTACCAATTACCGGGCATGGCTACACCTTC
TRBD2	TRBJ2-7	TRBV5-1	NA	CASSPGLAGGFYEQYF	TGCGCCAGCAGCCCGGGACTAGCGGGAGGATTTTACGAGCAGTACTTC
NA	TRBJ2-7	TRBV28	few	CASSLNPGRTSYEQYF	TGTGCCAGCAGTTTAAATCCGGGACGGACCTCCTACGAGCAGTACTTC
NA	TRBJ2-7	TRBV7-6	many	CASSSTLGNEQYF	TGTGCCAGCAGCTCCACCCTCGGAAACGAGCAGTACTTC
NA	TRBJ2-6	TRBV9	few	CASSVGTGRSGANVLTF	TGTGCCAGCAGCGTTGGAACAGGACGCTCTGGGGCCAACGTCCTGACTTTC
NA	TRBJ1-1	TRBV12-3/TRBV12-4	few	CASTRLGAGEAFF	TGTGCCAGCACCCGCCTTGGGGCAGGCGAAGCTTTCTTT
NA	TRBJ2-1	TRBV19	many	CASSTRGNYNEQFF	TGTGCCAGTAGTACGCGCGGCAACTACAATGAGCAGTTCTTC
NA	TRBJ2-5	TRBV29-1	few	CSVDPKTGSSPF	TGCAGCGTGGACCCTAAAACAGGGTCATCTCCCTTC
NA	TRBJ2-3	TRBV15	many	CATSRGGQSTDTQYF	TGTGCCACCAGCAGAGGCGGCCAAAGCACAGATACGCAGTATTTT
TRBD2	TRBJ2-7	TRBV11-2	NA	CASSPTSGVSFEQYF	TGTGCCAGCAGCCCGACTAGCGGGGTATCTTTTGAGCAGTACTTC
NA	TRBJ2-4	TRBV7-9	few	CASSMRDSGNIQYF	TGTGCCAGCAGCATGAGAGACTCGGGTAACATTCAGTACTTC
NA	TRBJ2-5	TRBV19	many	CASSIAELGETQYF	TGTGCCAGTAGTATAGCTGAGCTCGGGGAGACCCAGTACTTC
NA	TRBJ2-5	TRBV7-9	many	CASSLVGGQETQYF	TGTGCCAGCAGCTTAGTGGGCGGCCAAGAGACCCAGTACTTC
TRBD2	TRBJ2-1	TRBV3-1	once	CASSPSGGPHNEQFF	TGTGCCAGCAGCCCTAGCGGGGGCCCACACAATGAGCAGTTCTTC
TRBD1	TRBJ2-6	TRBV10-1	NA	CASSAHRGAGANVLTF	TGCGCCAGCAGTGCACACAGGGGTGCTGGGGCCAACGTCCTGACTTTC
NA	TRBJ1-1	TRBV7-2	many	CASSLDPWTAEAFF	TGTGCCAGCAGCTTAGATCCCTGGACGGCTGAAGCTTTCTTT